The clone carrying this T cell receptor (beta chain) was seen at least ten times. What it binds is unknown. Genes and germline come from the mouse. Read coverage stops 4 residues before the CDR3 terminus; the germline J gene supplies the remainder. Investigators isolated RNA and reverse transcribed it into cDNA to act as the sequencing template. Sequenced by immunoSEQ multiplex PCR; TCRdb stores in-frame clones only, minus some. The counts give 90,000 to 130,000 clones, none of them seen only once; about 20% is held by the top ten. The sample comes from a study of CD8+ T cells in alopecia areata. Study-wide points: In lesional scalp, particularly from alopecia totalis/universalis, clonality was higher than in normal scalp.

The length of the CDR3 is 16 residues. Germline V gene sequence: CDR1 NNHDY, CDR2 SYVADS. The V segment lost 4 bases and the J segment 5 bases; nucleotides outside the gene matches: 9. The sequencing input was lesional skin. The origin of this receptor is a C3H/HeJ mouse with alopecia areata. The strain's MHC: H2-k. V gene TRBV13-3 combines with J gene TRBJ2-2; 9 nucleotides align to TRBD1. This CDR3 is CASSYSGTGTTGQLYF. Incomplete CDR3 DNA: TGTGCCAGCAGTTATTCCGGGACAGGGACTACCGGG.